Sequencing of this T cell receptor (beta chain) was carried out in a study of somatic mutations in cytotoxic T cells in rheumatoid arthritis. Background on the study: Patient blood was drawn as 30 ml EDTA; the draw came right after diagnosis and before any treatment.

Whole-study findings and limits: The study found that the largest CD8+ clone exceeded 20% of CD8+ cells in about an eighth of the roughly 65 patients. The targets (antigens) of the expanded CD8+ clones were not known.

Trimming took 4 bases from V and 4 from J, leaving 8 bases between them. This CDR3 region has 13 residues. Germline-derived CDR1 and CDR2 are SGHNT and YYREEE (reference sequence). Details on this clone: Antigen: not known.

Assay used: immunoSEQ multiplex PCR; TCRdb lists only in-frame clones, some missing. The top ten hold approximately 20% of the sample, which has around 20,000 clones, 65% to 70% seen once. Sequences were obtained from CD8+ T cells sorted from blood. This clonotype originated in an adult with rheumatoid arthritis. The gene calls are TRBV5-4 and TRBJ2-2; the D gene is possibly TRBD1 (6 bases). CDR3: CASSQGPTGELFF. The CDR3 coding sequence is TGTGCCAGCAGCCAGGGGCCCACCGGGGAGCTGTTTTTT.